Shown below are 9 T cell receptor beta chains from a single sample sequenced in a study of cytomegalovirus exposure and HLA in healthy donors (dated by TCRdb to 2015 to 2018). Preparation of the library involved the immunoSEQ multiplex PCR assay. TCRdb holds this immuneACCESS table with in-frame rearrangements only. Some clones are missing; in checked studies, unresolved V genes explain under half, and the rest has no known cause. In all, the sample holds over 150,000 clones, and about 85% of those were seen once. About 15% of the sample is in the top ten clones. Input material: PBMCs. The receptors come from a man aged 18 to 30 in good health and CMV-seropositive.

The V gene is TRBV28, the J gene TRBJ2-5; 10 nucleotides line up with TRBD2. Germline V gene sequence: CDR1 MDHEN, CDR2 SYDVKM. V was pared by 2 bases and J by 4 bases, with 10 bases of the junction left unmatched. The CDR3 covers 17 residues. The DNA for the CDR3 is TGTGCCAGCAGTTTAAGTTGGGCTAGCGGGAGTCCAGAGACCCAGTACTTC. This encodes CASSLSWASGSPETQYF.

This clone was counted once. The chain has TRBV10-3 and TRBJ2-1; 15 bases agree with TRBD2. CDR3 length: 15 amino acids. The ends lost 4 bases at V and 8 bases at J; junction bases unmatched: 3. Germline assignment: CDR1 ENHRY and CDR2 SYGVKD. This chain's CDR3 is CAISAGLAGGDEQFF. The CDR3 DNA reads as TGTGCCATCAGTGCTGGACTAGCGGGGGGGGATGAGCAGTTCTTC.

CDR3 bases: TGTGCCAGCAGTGTACTAGCGGGAGGGACAGATACGCAGTATTTT. Its translation: CASSVLAGGTDTQYF. The V and J genes are TRBV6-4 and TRBJ2-3, with 13 bases lining up with TRBD2. Germline V gene data show CDR1 as MRHNA and CDR2 as SNTAGT. With 4 bases clipped from V and 3 bases from J, the junction kept 1 base outside the gene matches. The CDR3 extends over 15 amino acids.

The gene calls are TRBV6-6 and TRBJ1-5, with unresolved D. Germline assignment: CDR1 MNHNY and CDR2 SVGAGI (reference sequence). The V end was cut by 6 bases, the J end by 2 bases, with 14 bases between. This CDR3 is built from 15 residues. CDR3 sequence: CASRLDVAGNQPQHF. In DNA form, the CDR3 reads TGTGCCAGCAGGCTAGACGTGGCTGGCAATCAGCCCCAGCATTTT.

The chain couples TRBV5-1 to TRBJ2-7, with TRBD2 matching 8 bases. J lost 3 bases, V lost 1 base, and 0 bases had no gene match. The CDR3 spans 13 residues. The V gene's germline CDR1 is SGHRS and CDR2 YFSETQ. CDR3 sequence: CASSLTSGYEQYF. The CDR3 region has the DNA TGCGCCAGCAGCTTGACTAGCGGCTACGAGCAGTACTTC.

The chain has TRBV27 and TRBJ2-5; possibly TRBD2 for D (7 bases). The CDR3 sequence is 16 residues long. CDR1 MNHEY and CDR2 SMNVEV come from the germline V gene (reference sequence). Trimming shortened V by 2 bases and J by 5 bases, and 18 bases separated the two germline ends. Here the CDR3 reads CASSLGLGGQRETQYF. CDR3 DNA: TGTGCCAGCAGTTTAGGTTTGGGGGGGCAGAGGGAGACCCAGTACTTC.

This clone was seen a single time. CDR3 DNA sequence: TGTGCCAGCAGCCCATCCAGGGGACCGCTCAACGAACTGTTTTTT. Protein: CASSPSRGPLNELFF. The chain carries TRBV6-5 and TRBJ1-4, with a weak D call TRBD1 (6 bases). There are 15 residues in the CDR3. CDR1 and CDR2 from the germline V gene are MNHEY and SVGAGI. V was pared by 6 bases and J by 12 bases, with 23 bases between.

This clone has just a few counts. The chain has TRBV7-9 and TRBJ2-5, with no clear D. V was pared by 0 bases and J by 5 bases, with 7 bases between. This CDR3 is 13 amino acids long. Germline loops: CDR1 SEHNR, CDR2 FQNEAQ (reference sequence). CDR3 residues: CASSLALVETQYF. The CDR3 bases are TGTGCCAGCAGCTTAGCTCTAGTGGAGACCCAGTACTTC.

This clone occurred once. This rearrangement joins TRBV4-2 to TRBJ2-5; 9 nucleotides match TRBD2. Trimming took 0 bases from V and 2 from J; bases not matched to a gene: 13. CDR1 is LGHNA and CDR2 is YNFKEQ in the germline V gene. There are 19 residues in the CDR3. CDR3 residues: CASSQEGPPAGGRQETQYF. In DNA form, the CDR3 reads TGTGCCAGCAGCCAAGAGGGGCCACCAGCGGGGGGCCGGCAAGAGACCCAGTACTTC.